The rows below give T cell receptor beta chains drawn from one sample of a study of blood T cell repertoires in COVID-19. Measured with immunoSEQ multiplex PCR; TCRdb has only the in-frame clones, and not every one. The table shows tens of thousands of clones, with about 80% occurring only once. The specimen was peripheral blood. The receptors stem from a man older than 75 with acute or convalescent COVID-19. Both conserved end residues are trimmed from each CDR3.

j_gene | v_gene | CDR3aa
TRBJ1-1 | TRBV20-1 | SARVWREAF
TRBJ2-1 | TRBV11-2 | ASSPTQGNEQF
TRBJ1-1 | TRBV6-1 | ASSKGQGIDSRKAF
TRBJ1-2 | TRBV6-5 | ASRRQGDGYT
TRBJ1-1 | TRBV11-2 | ATLPYLNTEAF
TRBJ2-2 | TRBV2 | ATRGPNTGELF
TRBJ2-7 | TRBV2 | ASSAGLAGVQQY
TRBJ2-3 | TRBV18 | ASSPLQGGGSTDTQY
TRBJ1-2 | TRBV3-1/TRBV3-2 | ASSQDARGRT
TRBJ2-7 | TRBV2 | ASLGGGYEQY
TRBJ2-2 | TRBV3-1/TRBV3-2 | ASSRTGLELF
TRBJ1-2 | TRBV7-9 | ASSLGRQGSAGYT
TRBJ2-7 | TRBV5-1 | ASSLGDRGRNEQY
TRBJ1-6 | TRBV5-4 | ASSLQNSPLH
TRBJ2-7 | TRBV7-9 | ASSADPGVGAAYEQY